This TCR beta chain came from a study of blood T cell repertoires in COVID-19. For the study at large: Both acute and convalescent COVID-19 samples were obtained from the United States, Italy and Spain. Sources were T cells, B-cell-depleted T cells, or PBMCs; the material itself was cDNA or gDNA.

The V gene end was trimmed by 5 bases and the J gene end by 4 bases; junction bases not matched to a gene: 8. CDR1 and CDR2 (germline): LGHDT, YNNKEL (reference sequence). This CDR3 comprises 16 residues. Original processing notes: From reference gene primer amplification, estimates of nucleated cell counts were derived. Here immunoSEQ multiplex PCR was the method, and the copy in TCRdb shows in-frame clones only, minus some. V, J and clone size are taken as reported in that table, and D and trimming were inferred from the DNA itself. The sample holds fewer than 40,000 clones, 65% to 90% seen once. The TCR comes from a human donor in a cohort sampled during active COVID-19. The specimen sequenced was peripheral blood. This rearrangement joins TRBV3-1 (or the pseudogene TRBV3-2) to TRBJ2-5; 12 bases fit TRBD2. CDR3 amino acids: CASSVTSGRGSETQYF. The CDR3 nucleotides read TGTGCCAGCAGCGTGACTAGCGGGAGAGGGTCAGAGACCCAGTACTTC.